Below are 32 T cell receptor beta chains sequenced from a single sample in a study of Tregs in tolerant kidney transplant recipients. Measured with immunoSEQ multiplex PCR; TCRdb has only the in-frame clones, and not every one. This table has about 56,000 clones, about 83% appearing once. Sequenced sample: CD4+ T cells from blood. Receptors were obtained from a human donor in good health.

The CDR3 protein is CAISEYRTGGNTEAFF. In DNA, the CDR3 is TGTGCCATCAGTGAGTATAGGACAGGGGGGAATACTGAAGCTTTCTTT. The rearrangement joins TRBV10-3 to TRBJ1-1; 10 nucleotides match TRBD1. The junction had 7 bases not matched to a gene; V was cut back by 1 base and J by 5 bases. The CDR3 consists of 16 residues. CDR1 and CDR2 from the germline V gene are ENHRY and SYGVKD.

The chain recombines TRBV27 with TRBJ1-6, with 11 bases identical to TRBD1. Trimming at V came to 1 base and at J to 10 bases, leaving 3 bases not matched to a gene. CDR3 length: 15 residues. Per the germline V gene, CDR1 is MNHEY and CDR2 is SMNVEV (reference sequence). CDR3 bases: TGTGCCAGCAGTTTATTTGGGGACAGGGGGTCACCCCTCCACTTT. Its translation: CASSLFGDRGSPLHF.

The rearrangement joins TRBV6-5 to TRBJ1-3; no firm D call. The CDR3 sequence is 15 residues long. Trimming shortened V by 5 bases and J by 0 bases, and 11 bases separated the two germline ends. CDR1 is MNHEY, CDR2 SVGAGI, per germline. CDR3 loop: CASSRHLSSGNTIYF. DNA of the CDR3: TGTGCCAGCAGTAGACACCTATCCTCTGGAAACACCATATATTTT.

This chain joins TRBV7-3 and TRBJ2-7; D uncertain. The ends were cut back, 3 bases at V and 0 bases at J, with 12 bases in the middle. Per germline, CDR1 SGHTA and CDR2 FQGTGA. CDR3 length: 15 amino acids. CDR3 protein: CASSFEAGRSYEQYF. In DNA form, the CDR3 reads TGTGCCAGCAGCTTCGAGGCCGGACGCTCCTACGAGCAGTACTTC. The whole variable domain, filled in from reference TRBV7-3 and TRBJ2-7, reads GAGVSQTPSNKVTEKGKYVELRCDPISGHTALYWYRQSLGQGPEFLIYFQGTGAADDSGLPNDRFFAVRPEGSVSTLKIQRTERGDSAVYLCASSFEAGRSYEQYFGPGTRLTVT.

This chain connects TRBV9 to TRBJ2-1; 7 bases are shared with TRBD2. CDR1 SGDLS and CDR2 YYNGEE come from the germline V gene. Trimming at V came to 0 bases and at J to 6 bases, leaving 12 bases not matched to a gene. The CDR3 is made up of 17 amino acids. The CDR3 DNA sequence: TGTGCCAGCAGCGTAGAAGCGGGGAGGAGGCTCGGCAATGAGCAGTTCTTC. Translating it yields CASSVEAGRRLGNEQFF.

The J gene is TRBJ2-3, the V gene TRBV6-1; no clear D. This CDR3 has 12 amino acids. The V end lost 8 bases, the J end lost 1 base, and 7 bases lay between the germline ends. The germline V gene has CDR1 MNHNS and CDR2 SASEGT. Written as DNA, the CDR3 is TGTGCCAGCGAGCTAGGCACAGATACGCAGTATTTT. It yields the protein CASELGTDTQYF.

V and J are TRBV9 and TRBJ2-1; TRBD2 agrees at 7 bases. CDR1 is SGDLS and CDR2 is YYNGEE in the germline V gene. J gave up 0 bases and V 1 base, and 7 bases lay outside the gene matches. The CDR3 contains 17 residues. The DNA for the CDR3 is TGTGCCAGCAGCGTAACCTCGGGCGGGAGCTCCTACAATGAGCAGTTCTTC. This encodes CASSVTSGGSSYNEQFF.

The chain recombines TRBV5-1 with TRBJ2-5, with 10 bases that match TRBD1. Germline CDR1 and CDR2: SGHRS and YFSETQ. The length of the CDR3 is 12 residues. V lost 7 bases and J lost 5; bases outside the gene matches: 2. CDR3: CASGTGEETQYF. Written as DNA, the CDR3 is TGCGCCAGCGGGACAGGGGAGGAGACCCAGTACTTC.

The J gene is TRBJ1-5, the V gene TRBV29-1; possibly TRBD1 for D (6 bases). The germline gives CDR1 SQVTM, CDR2 ANQGSEA. Trimming cost V 6 bases and J 0 bases, with 9 bases left between them. The CDR3 covers 13 residues. In DNA, the CDR3 is TGCAGCGTACAGGGACATAGCAATCAGCCCCAGCATTTT. It encodes CSVQGHSNQPQHF.

The genes are TRBV7-2 and TRBJ2-5, with D perhaps TRBD1 (5 bases). Germline V gene lookup returns CDR1 SGHTA and CDR2 FQGNSA. This CDR3 has 13 residues. V was cut by 5 bases and J by 1 base, with 8 bases left in between. The CDR3: CASSMGPQETQYF. Written as DNA, the CDR3 is TGTGCCAGCAGCATGGGGCCCCAAGAGACCCAGTACTTC.

The chain couples TRBV30 to TRBJ1-2, with D unresolved. The ends were cut back, 3 bases at V and 0 bases at J, with 5 bases in the middle. The germline CDR1 and CDR2 sequences are GTSNPN and SVGIG (reference sequence). This CDR3 spans 12 amino acids. CDR3 nucleotides: TGTGCCTGGAGCGAGACTAACTATGGCTACACCTTC. The encoded protein is CAWSETNYGYTF.

The CDR3 region is CASSAGQLMNTEAFF. CDR3 DNA: TGTGCCAGCAGTGCTGGACAGCTCATGAACACTGAAGCTTTCTTT. The chain carries TRBV25-1 and TRBJ1-1; TRBD1 might be the D (6 bases). Per germline, CDR1 MGHDK and CDR2 SYGVNS. V lost 4 bases and J lost 0, with 12 bases in between. This CDR3 comprises 15 residues.

This clone is medium-sized by share. The chain recombines TRBV19 with TRBJ1-2; 9 bases match TRBD1. The V segment lost 1 base and the J segment 4 bases; nucleotides outside the gene matches: 13. CDR1 is LNHDA, CDR2 SQIVND, per germline (reference sequence). CDR3 length: 18 amino acids. For the CDR3, the DNA is TGTGCCAGTAGTATAGCCCGGACTACCGGGACAGGGCTCTATGGCTACACCTTC. This translates into CASSIARTTGTGLYGYTF.

The rearrangement links TRBV14 to TRBJ2-1; D not certain. This CDR3 contains 11 residues. Germline CDR1 reads SGHDN; CDR2 reads FVKESK. Trimming shortened V by 8 bases and J by 6 bases, and 8 bases separated the two germline ends. The CDR3 here is CASALINEQFF. CDR3 DNA: TGTGCCAGCGCCCTCATCAATGAGCAGTTCTTC.

The chain recombines TRBV10-3 with TRBJ1-5, with no clear D. Germline V gene lookup returns CDR1 ENHRY and CDR2 SYGVKD. The CDR3 loop spans 14 amino acids. V was shortened by 3 bases and J by 0 bases, with 6 bases between the two germline ends. CDR3 sequence: CAISDNISNQPQHF. The CDR3 DNA sequence: TGTGCCATCAGTGACAACATTAGCAATCAGCCCCAGCATTTT.

This clone was found once. V is TRBV5-1 and J is TRBJ1-3; D not certain. The V end lost 0 bases, the J end lost 1 base, and 8 bases lay between the germline ends. CDR3 length equals 15 residues. Per the germline V gene, CDR1 is SGHRS and CDR2 is YFSETQ. CDR3 protein: CASSLGDQSGNTIYF. The CDR3 nucleotides read TGCGCCAGCAGCTTGGGAGACCAATCTGGAAACACCATATATTTT.

The V gene is TRBV20-1, the J gene TRBJ2-7; D ambiguous. V lost 4 bases and J lost 9, with 13 bases in between. CDR1 is DFQATT and CDR2 is SNEGSKA in the germline V gene (reference sequence). The CDR3 totals 11 residues. The chain's CDR3 is CSANAGWGQYF. CDR3 nucleotides: TGCAGTGCTAACGCCGGGTGGGGGCAGTACTTC.

The genes are TRBV19 and TRBJ1-5; D is possibly TRBD1 (6 bases). The V end was cut by 7 bases, the J end by 7 bases, with 14 bases between. Germline V gene data show CDR1 as LNHDA and CDR2 as SQIVND (reference sequence). CDR3 size: 13 residues. Here the CDR3 DNA reads TGTGCCAGTAATCCAGGGGCTGAACAGCCCCAGCATTTT. This sequence encodes CASNPGAEQPQHF.

The chain employs TRBV25-1 and TRBJ2-5; TRBD1 or TRBD2 may be the D gene (6 bases each). CDR3 size: 15 residues. CDR1 is MGHDK, CDR2 SYGVNS, per germline. V was cut by 9 bases and J by 4 bases, with 21 bases left in between. This CDR3 is CASAPAGPRGETQYF. In DNA, the CDR3 is TGTGCCAGTGCGCCAGCGGGCCCCAGGGGAGAGACCCAGTACTTC.

This chain uses TRBV21-1 with TRBJ2-2; the table's D call, TRBD2, has no DNA check behind it. TRBV21-1 is annotated as a pseudogene. The CDR3 extends over 18 amino acids. In DNA form, the CDR3 reads TGTGCCAGCGGCAAAGGGGGTAGCGGGTACACGAACACCGGGGAGCTGTTTTTT. Amino acids: CASGKGGSGYTNTGELFF.

About this clone: Other nucleotide sequences from this sample produce the same CDR3. The V gene is TRBV5-4, the J gene TRBJ1-2, with a tentative D call TRBD1 (5 bases). The V end lost 0 bases, the J end lost 4 bases, and 7 bases lay between the germline ends. Germline CDR1 SGHNT, CDR2 YYREEE (reference sequence). CDR3 length: 13 residues. The CDR3 here is CASSLEGSYGYTF. CDR3 nucleotides: TGTGCCAGCAGCTTGGAGGGGAGCTATGGCTACACCTTC.

V is TRBV5-1 and J is TRBJ2-2; D is unclear. V lost 4 bases and J 5 bases, leaving 6 bases between the germline ends. There are 12 residues in the CDR3. Germline assignment: CDR1 SGHRS and CDR2 YFSETQ. CDR3 sequence: CASSPPTGELFF. CDR3 nucleotide sequence: TGCGCCAGCAGCCCCCCAACCGGGGAGCTGTTTTTT.

This rearrangement joins TRBV7-6 to TRBJ1-5, with D perhaps TRBD1 (5 bases). Germline CDR1 and CDR2: SGHVS and FNYEAQ. Trimming left V 2 bases short and J 7 bases short, with 12 bases between. The length of the CDR3 is 14 residues. As DNA, the CDR3 is TGTGCCAGCAGCTTAAATCCCGGGGACCAGCCCCAGCATTTT. This encodes CASSLNPGDQPQHF.

The chain has TRBV11-2 and TRBJ1-1; TRBD1 is a possible D gene (6 bases). V was clipped by 6 bases and J by 7 bases, with 15 bases between them. In germline, CDR1 is SGHAT, CDR2 FQNNGV. The CDR3 has 13 residues. CDR3 residues: CASSLSRGDEAFF. In DNA, the CDR3 is TGTGCCAGCAGTCTAAGTAGGGGGGATGAAGCTTTCTTT.

The genes are TRBV4-2 and TRBJ2-1; D is unclear. This CDR3 is built from 16 residues. Looked up from germline, CDR1 is LGHNA and CDR2 is YNFKEQ. The V and J ends lost 1 base and 7 bases respectively, with 17 bases between them. The CDR3 protein is CASSQGPQVARNEQFF. CDR3 nucleotide sequence: TGTGCCAGCAGCCAAGGTCCCCAGGTGGCGAGGAATGAGCAGTTCTTC.

V gene TRBV12-5 combines with J gene TRBJ1-5; maybe TRBD1 (5 bases). The CDR3 is 17 amino acids. Between the trimmed V and J ends, which lost 3 bases and 5 bases, there was a span of 20 bases. The germline CDR1 and CDR2 sequences are LGHNT and FRNRAP. CDR3 sequence (DNA): TGTGCTAGTGGTTTCGTACTCGGGCAACCCAGGGATCAGCCCCAGCATTTT. It is translated as CASGFVLGQPRDQPQHF.

The chain recombines TRBV4-2 with TRBJ1-2; D is possibly TRBD1 (5 bases). In germline, CDR1 is LGHNA, CDR2 YNFKEQ. The V end lost 0 bases, the J end lost 8 bases, and 16 bases lay between the germline ends. This CDR3 comprises 15 residues. This CDR3 is CASSQESRATRGYTF. As DNA, the CDR3 is TGTGCCAGCAGCCAAGAAAGCAGGGCTACTCGGGGCTACACCTTC.

This clone was recorded a few times. The chain recombines TRBV27 with TRBJ1-5; D possibly corresponds to TRBD1 (5 bases). Per the germline V gene, CDR1 is MNHEY and CDR2 is SMNVEV (reference sequence). The CDR3 has 16 residues. V shed 2 bases and J shed 2 bases, with 13 bases lying between them. The CDR3 is CASSLRAGRGNQPQHF. CDR3 in DNA: TGTGCCAGCAGTTTACGGGCAGGGAGGGGCAATCAGCCCCAGCATTTT.

This clone has only one observation. The chain combines TRBV5-1 with TRBJ2-5; 7 nucleotides match TRBD1. Germline V gene lookup returns CDR1 SGHRS and CDR2 YFSETQ. V gave up 3 bases and J gave up 3 bases; unmatched junction bases: 2. The CDR3 covers 13 residues. This CDR3 is CASSSGQKETQYF. CDR3 nucleotide sequence: TGCGCCAGCAGCTCGGGACAGAAAGAGACCCAGTACTTC.

The V gene is TRBV11-3, the J gene TRBJ2-7, with D possibly being TRBD1 (6 bases). This CDR3 comprises 11 residues. Germline V gives CDR1 SGHNT, CDR2 YENEEA. Trimming stripped 3 bases from V and 8 bases from J, with 8 bases between. The CDR3 here is CASSFRDKQYF. The DNA of the CDR3 is TGTGCCAGCAGCTTTAGGGACAAGCAGTACTTC. The whole variable domain, filled in from reference TRBV11-3 and TRBJ2-7, reads EAGVVQSPRYKIIEKKQPVAFWCNPISGHNTLYWYLQNLGQGPELLIRYENEEAVDDSQLPKDRFSAERLKGVDSTLKIQPAELGDSAVYLCASSFRDKQYFGPGTRLTVT.

The chain joins TRBV9 to TRBJ2-7; weak D call: TRBD1 (6 bases). The CDR3 spans 14 residues. The germline V gene encodes CDR1 SGDLS and CDR2 YYNGEE. Deletions cut 0 bases from V and 3 bases from J, with 10 bases between. The CDR3 nucleotides read TGTGCCAGCAGCGTAGGGTTGGACAGCTACGAGCAGTACTTC. It yields the protein CASSVGLDSYEQYF.

With respect to this clone: The DNA is left out, because the CDR3 cannot be placed on it with certainty; the CDR3 is given as TCRdb lists it. The gene calls are TRBV28 and TRBJ1-1; the D segment call TRBD1 is taken from the table without a DNA check. CDR1 is MDHEN, CDR2 SYDVKM, per germline. The CDR3 comprises 15 residues, both ends counted. CDR3 region: CASLRFGRVNTEAFF.